The T cell receptor beta chain described here comes from a study of T-cell memory formation after mild COVID-19. Study as a whole: In these data, TCR clusters were largely donor specific.

Overall study findings and caveats: Contracting CD8+ clones were enriched in EMRA, CD4+ mainly in CM and EM.

Using its own MiXCR run on the 5' RACE reads, TCRdb lists one record per CDR3 protein. The table has more than 200,000 distinct CDR3 sequences, about a sixth seen once. To note about this clonotype: Its antigen remains unidentified.

Germline-derived CDR1 and CDR2 are MNHNS and SASEGT. This CDR3 is 13 amino acids long. The junction had 4 bases not matched to a gene; V was cut back by 3 bases and J by 7 bases. Sequenced material: PBMCs or a T cell subset sorted from them (not recorded which). The chain combines TRBV6-1 with TRBJ1-1; 8 positions agree with TRBD1. This TCR was recovered from a man aged 18 to 30 who had mild COVID-19 (a few samples of this study predate the infection). Cell type and time point are not known. CDR3 loop: CASSDRGRFEAFF. The CDR3 DNA reads TGTGCCAGCAGTGACAGGGGGCGTTTTGAAGCTTTCTTT.